Included here is one TCR beta chain sequence, with context. The target antigen is unknown. The record originates from a study of T cell repertoires in cytomegalovirus infection. At the level of the study: CMV infection plus the matching HLA type was flagged by public TCR beta signatures.

Deletions cut 3 bases from V and 7 bases from J, with 15 bases between. Germline CDR1 MNHEY, CDR2 SMNVEV (reference sequence). This CDR3 is built from 14 residues. One entry per CDR3 protein, called by TCRdb with MiXCR from the reads. This table holds approximately 910,000 distinct CDR3 sequences, approximately 31% found once. Study conclusions and caveats: Using cumulative public TCR beta family frequency, the authors identified those who carried CMV together with the relevant HLA. Within the response measured ex vivo, HLA-C-restricted CMV-specific TCR beta clonotypes were dominant.

The V and J genes are TRBV27 and TRBJ1-2; D possibly corresponds to TRBD1 (5 bases). Sequences were derived from cultured CD8+ T cells from PBMCs, sampled from culture after CMV antigen stimulation. This TCR was sampled from a human donor in good health (CMV status not recorded). Some clones in this sample may be carry-over from other donors' samples. CDR3 coding DNA: TGTGCCAGCAGTTTGGTTGGAGGGGATCGTGGCTACACCTTC. Residues: CASSLVGGDRGYTF.